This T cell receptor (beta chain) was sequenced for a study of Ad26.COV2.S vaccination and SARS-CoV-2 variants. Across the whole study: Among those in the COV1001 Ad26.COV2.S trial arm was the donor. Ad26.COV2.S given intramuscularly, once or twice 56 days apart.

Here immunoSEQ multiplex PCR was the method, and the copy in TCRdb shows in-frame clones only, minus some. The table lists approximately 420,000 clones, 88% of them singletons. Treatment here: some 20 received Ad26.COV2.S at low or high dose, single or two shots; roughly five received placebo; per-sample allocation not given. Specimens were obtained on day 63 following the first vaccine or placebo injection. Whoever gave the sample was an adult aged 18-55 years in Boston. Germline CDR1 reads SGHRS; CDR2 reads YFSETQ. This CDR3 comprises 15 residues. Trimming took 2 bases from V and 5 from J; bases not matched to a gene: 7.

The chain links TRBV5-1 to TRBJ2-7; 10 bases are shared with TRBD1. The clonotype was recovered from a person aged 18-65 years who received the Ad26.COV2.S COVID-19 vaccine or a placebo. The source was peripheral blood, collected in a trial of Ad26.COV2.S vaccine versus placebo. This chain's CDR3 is CASSLTGTGVHEQYF. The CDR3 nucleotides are TGCGCCAGCAGCTTAACCGGGACAGGGGTCCACGAGCAGTACTTC.